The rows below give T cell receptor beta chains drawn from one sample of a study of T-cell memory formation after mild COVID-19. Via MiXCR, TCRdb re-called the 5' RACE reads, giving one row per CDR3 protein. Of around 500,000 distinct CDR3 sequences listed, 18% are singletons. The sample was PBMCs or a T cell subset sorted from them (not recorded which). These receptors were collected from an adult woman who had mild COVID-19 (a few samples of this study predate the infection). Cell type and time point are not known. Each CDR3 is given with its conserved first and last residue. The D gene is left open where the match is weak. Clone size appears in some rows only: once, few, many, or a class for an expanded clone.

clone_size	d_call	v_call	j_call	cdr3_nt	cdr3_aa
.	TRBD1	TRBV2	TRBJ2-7	TGTGCCAGCAGCACCCGGACAGGGGCCAACTACGAGCAGTACTTC	CASSTRTGANYEQYF
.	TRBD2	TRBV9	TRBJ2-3	TGTGCCAGCAGCGCCTCCGGGGAAGGCGGGAGGGCCGGAGATACGCAGTATTTT	CASSASGEGGRAGDTQYF
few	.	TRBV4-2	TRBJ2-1	TGTGCCAGCAGCCAAGATTGGGGCGTCTCCTACAATGAGCAGTTCTTC	CASSQDWGVSYNEQFF
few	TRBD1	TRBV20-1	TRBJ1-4	TGCAGTGCTAGGTTGCCGCGGGACAGGTCTGAAAAACTGTTTTTT	CSARLPRDRSEKLFF
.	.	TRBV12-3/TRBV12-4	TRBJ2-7	TGTGCCAGCAGTCCTAGCGTCCCGTCCTACGAGCAGTACTTC	CASSPSVPSYEQYF
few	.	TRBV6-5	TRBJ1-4	TGTGCCAGCAGTTACTCAGGGGATAATGAAAAACTGTTTTTT	CASSYSGDNEKLFF
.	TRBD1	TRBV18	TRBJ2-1	TGTGCCAGCTTCGGACAGGGTTACAATGAGCAGTTCTTC	CASFGQGYNEQFF
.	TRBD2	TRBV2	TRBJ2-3	TGTGCCAGCAGCGACCTCGGGGCGGGGGGCACAGATACGCAGTATTTT	CASSDLGAGGTDTQYF
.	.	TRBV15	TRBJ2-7	TGTGCCACCAGCAGATCCGCGAGCTCCTACGAGCAGTACTTC	CATSRSASSYEQYF
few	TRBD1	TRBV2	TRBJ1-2	TGTGCCAGCAGCCTAGGACAGGACATCTATGGCTACACCTTC	CASSLGQDIYGYTF
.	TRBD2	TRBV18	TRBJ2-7	TGTGCCAGCTCACCGTCGGCGGGAGGGAGATACGAGCAGTACTTC	CASSPSAGGRYEQYF
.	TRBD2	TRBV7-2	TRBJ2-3	TGTGCCAGCAGCTCCGAGCGGGGGCTCACAGATACGCAGTATTTT	CASSSERGLTDTQYF
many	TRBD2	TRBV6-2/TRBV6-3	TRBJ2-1	TGTGCCAGCAGACTAGCGGGGGGCTACAATGAGCAGTTCTTC	CASRLAGGYNEQFF
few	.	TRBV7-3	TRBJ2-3	TGTGCCAGCAGCGGGGGTTTCACAGATACGCAGTATTTT	CASSGGFTDTQYF
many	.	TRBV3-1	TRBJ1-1	TGTGCCAGCAGCCAAGGGCAGAAAATAACTGAAGCTTTCTTT	CASSQGQKITEAFF
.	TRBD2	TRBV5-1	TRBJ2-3	TGCGCCAGCAGCCGGACTAGCGGGTCTTCTAGCACAGATACGCAGTATTTT	CASSRTSGSSSTDTQYF
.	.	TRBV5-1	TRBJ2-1	TGCGCCAGCAGCTACGGACTAGACAGGGTCACCTACAATGAGCAGTTCTTC	CASSYGLDRVTYNEQFF
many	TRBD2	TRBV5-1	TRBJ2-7	TGCGCCAGCAGCCCCGCCGGGACTAGCGGGGGGAATGAGCAGTACTTC	CASSPAGTSGGNEQYF
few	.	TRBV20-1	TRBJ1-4	TGCAGTGCTAGAGATGGAGGGCTACCTAATGAAAAACTGTTTTTT	CSARDGGLPNEKLFF
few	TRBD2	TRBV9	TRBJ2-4	TGTGCCAGCAGCGCCGGAGCGGGAGCCCCCATTCAGTACTTC	CASSAGAGAPIQYF